This section outlines one T cell receptor beta chain sequence together with its context. The sample comes from a study of blood T cell repertoires in COVID-19. Study details: Both acute and convalescent COVID-19 samples were obtained from the United States, Italy and Spain. T cells, B-cell-depleted T cells, or PBMCs supplied cDNA or gDNA.

In the original processing: Reference gene primer amplification gave estimated nucleated cell counts. Using immunoSEQ multiplex PCR, the repertoire was profiled, and TCRdb retains in-frame clones only, with some absent. D and trimming were read from the DNA, whereas the V and J calls and clone size are those reported in that table. The data contain 35,000 to 50,000 clones, approximately 70% of them singletons. V was clipped by 1 base and J by 9 bases; unmatched bases: 4. The CDR3 length is 14 residues. The germline V gene encodes CDR1 MNHEY and CDR2 SMNVEV (reference sequence). This sequence originates from a man at least 80 years old with acute or convalescent COVID-19. The gene calls are TRBV27 and TRBJ2-1, with 9 bases that match TRBD2. The material sequenced was peripheral blood. CDR3 loop: CASSLWASGIEQFF. The CDR3 nucleotides are TGTGCCAGCAGTTTATGGGCTAGCGGGATTGAGCAGTTCTTC.